This T cell receptor (beta chain) appears in the sequencing data of a study of cytomegalovirus exposure and HLA in healthy donors. The primer mix had 60 Vbeta and 13 Jbeta primers. Produced via immunoSEQ multiplex PCR; TCRdb's table is partial and in-frame only. The table lists 150,000 to 200,000 clones, around 74% of them singletons. This sequence originates from a female donor in good health and CMV-seronegative. The sample comprised PBMCs.

This CDR3 is CASSLRPAGYLNQETQYF. The CDR3 region has the DNA TGTGCCAGCAGCTTAAGGCCTGCGGGCTATCTGAACCAAGAGACCCAGTACTTC. The chain uses TRBV7-3 and TRBJ2-5, with a tentative D call TRBD2 (5 bases). The germline gives CDR1 SGHTA, CDR2 FQGTGA. With 1 base removed from V and 0 bases from J, the gap between germline ends came to 18 bases. The CDR3 loop spans 18 amino acids.